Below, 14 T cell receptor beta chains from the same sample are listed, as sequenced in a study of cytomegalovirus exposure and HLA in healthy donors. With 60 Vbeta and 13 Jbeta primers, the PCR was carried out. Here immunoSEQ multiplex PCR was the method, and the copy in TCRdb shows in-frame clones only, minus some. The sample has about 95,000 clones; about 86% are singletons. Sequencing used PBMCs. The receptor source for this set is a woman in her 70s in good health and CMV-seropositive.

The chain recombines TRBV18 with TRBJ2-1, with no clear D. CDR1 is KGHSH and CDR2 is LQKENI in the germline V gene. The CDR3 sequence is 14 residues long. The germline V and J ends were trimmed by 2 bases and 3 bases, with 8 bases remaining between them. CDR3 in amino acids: CASSPVEVYNEQFF. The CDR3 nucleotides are TGTGCCAGCTCACCAGTTGAGGTCTACAATGAGCAGTTCTTC.

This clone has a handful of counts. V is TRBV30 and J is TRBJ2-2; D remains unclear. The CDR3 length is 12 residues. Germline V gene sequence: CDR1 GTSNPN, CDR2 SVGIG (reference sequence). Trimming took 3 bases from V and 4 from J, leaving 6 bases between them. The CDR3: CAWSMSTGELFF. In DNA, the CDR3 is TGTGCCTGGAGCATGTCCACCGGGGAGCTGTTTTTT.

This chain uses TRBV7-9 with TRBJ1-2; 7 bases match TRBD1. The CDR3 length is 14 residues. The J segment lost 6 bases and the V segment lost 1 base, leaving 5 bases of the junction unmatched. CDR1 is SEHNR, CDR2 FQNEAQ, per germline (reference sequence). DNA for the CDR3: TGTGCCAGCAGCTTAGGGTTTCAGGGGGATGGCTACACCTTC. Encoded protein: CASSLGFQGDGYTF.

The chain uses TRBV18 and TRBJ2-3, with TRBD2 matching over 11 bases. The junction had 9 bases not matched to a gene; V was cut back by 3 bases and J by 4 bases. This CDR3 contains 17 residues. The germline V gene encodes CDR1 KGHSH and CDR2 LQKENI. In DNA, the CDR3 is TGTGCCAGCTCACCTTCACGACTAGCGGGATTACCAGATACGCAGTATTTT. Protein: CASSPSRLAGLPDTQYF. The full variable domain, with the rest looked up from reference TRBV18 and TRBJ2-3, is NAGVMQNPRHLVRRRGQEARLRCSPMKGHSHVYWYRQLPEEGLKFMVYLQKENIIDESGMPKERFSAEFPKEGPSILRIQQVVRGDSAAYFCASSPSRLAGLPDTQYFGPGTRLTVL.

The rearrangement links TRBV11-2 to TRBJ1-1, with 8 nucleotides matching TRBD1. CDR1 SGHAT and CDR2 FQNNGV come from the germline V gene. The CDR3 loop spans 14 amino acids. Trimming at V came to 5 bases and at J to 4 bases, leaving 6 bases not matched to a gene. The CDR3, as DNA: TGTGCCAGCAGCCCCCAGGGGGCGGTCACTGAAGCTTTCTTT. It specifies CASSPQGAVTEAFF.

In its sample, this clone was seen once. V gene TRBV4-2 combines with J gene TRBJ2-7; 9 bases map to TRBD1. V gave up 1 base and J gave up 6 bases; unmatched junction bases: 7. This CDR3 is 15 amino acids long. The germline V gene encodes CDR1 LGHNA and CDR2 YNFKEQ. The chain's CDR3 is CASSQGDRDSSEQYF. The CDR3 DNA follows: TGTGCCAGCAGCCAAGGGGACAGGGATTCGAGCGAGCAGTACTTC.

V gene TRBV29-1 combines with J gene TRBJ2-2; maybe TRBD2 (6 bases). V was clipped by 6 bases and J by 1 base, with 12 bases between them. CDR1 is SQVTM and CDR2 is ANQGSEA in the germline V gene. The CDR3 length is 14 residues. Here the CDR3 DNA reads TGCAGCGTGTTCGGGACTCGGAACACCGGGGAGCTGTTTTTT. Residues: CSVFGTRNTGELFF.

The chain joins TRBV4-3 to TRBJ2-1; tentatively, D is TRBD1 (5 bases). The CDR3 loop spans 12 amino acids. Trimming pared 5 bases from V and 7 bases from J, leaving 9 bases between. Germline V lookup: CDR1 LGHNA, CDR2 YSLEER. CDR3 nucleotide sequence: TGCGCCAGCAGCTATAACAGGAATGAGCAGTTCTTC. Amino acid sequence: CASSYNRNEQFF.

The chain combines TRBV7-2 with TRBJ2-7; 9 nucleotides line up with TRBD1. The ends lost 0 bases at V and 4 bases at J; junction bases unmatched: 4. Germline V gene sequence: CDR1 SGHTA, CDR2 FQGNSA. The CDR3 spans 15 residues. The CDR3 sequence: CASSLAPGQGYEQYF. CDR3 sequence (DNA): TGTGCCAGCAGCTTAGCACCGGGACAGGGATACGAGCAGTACTTC.

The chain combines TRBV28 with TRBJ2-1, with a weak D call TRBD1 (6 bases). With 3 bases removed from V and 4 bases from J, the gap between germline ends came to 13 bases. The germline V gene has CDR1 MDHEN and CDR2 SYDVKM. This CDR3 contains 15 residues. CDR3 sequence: CASSFGQINYNEQFF. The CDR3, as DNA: TGTGCCAGCAGTTTTGGACAGATTAATTACAATGAGCAGTTCTTC.

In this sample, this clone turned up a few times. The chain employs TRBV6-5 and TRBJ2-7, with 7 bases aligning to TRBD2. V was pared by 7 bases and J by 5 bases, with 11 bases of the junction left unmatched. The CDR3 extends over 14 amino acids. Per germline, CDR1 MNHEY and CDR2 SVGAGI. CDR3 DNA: TGTGCCAGCAAGGAGCTTAGCGGGCGGGACGAGCAGTACTTC. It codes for CASKELSGRDEQYF.

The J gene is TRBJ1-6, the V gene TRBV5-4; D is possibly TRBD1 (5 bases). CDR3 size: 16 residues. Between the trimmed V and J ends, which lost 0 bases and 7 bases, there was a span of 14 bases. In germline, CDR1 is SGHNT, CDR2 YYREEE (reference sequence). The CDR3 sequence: CASSLDRGGGNSPLHF. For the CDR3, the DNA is TGTGCCAGCAGCTTGGATCGGGGGGGAGGCAATTCACCCCTCCACTTT. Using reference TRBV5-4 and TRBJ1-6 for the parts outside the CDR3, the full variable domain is ETGVTQSPTHLIKTRGQQVTLRCSSQSGHNTVSWYQQALGQGPQFIFQYYREEENGRGNFPPRFSGLQFPNYSSELNVNALELDDSALYLCASSLDRGGGNSPLHFGNGTRLTVT.

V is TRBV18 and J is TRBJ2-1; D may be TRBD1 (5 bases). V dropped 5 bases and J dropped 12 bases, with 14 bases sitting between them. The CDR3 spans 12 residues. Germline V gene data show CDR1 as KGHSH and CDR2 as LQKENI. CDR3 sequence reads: CASSSQDKMQFF. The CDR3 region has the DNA TGTGCCAGCTCATCTCAGGACAAGATGCAGTTCTTC.

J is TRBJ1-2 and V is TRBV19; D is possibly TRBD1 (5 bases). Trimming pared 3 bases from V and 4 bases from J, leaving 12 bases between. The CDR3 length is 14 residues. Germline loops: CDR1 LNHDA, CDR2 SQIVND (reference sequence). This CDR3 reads CASSITGGGYGYTF. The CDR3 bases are TGTGCCAGTAGTATCACGGGGGGTGGCTATGGCTACACCTTC.